Given below is one T cell receptor (beta chain) in context. Ages ranged from about 18 to 89 years, with residence in more than 20 US areas. Clinical history as reported by participants underpinned cohort assignment. The sample comes from a study of blood T cell repertoires in COVID-19. Data came from immunoSEQ multiplex PCR; TCRdb stores just in-frame clones and leaves some out. The sample consists of around 300,000 clones, around 89% of them appearing once. V trimming: 3 bases; J trimming: 0 bases; junction bases outside the gene matches: 5. CDR1 GTSNPN and CDR2 SVGIG come from the germline V gene (reference sequence). The CDR3 runs 15 residues.

The clonotype comes from a woman aged 18-30 years with acute COVID-19. J is TRBJ2-3 and V is TRBV30; 8 bases are shared with TRBD2. Sequencing was performed on PBMCs or T cells enriched from blood (not recorded which). The CDR3 protein is CAWSGLAVSTDTQYF. CDR3 coding DNA: TGTGCCTGGAGCGGACTAGCAGTTAGCACAGATACGCAGTATTTT.